The 25 T cell receptor beta chains listed next were all sequenced from one sample in a study of cytomegalovirus exposure and HLA in healthy donors. Clones were read by immunoSEQ multiplex PCR, and TCRdb kept only the in-frame ones, dropping some. This repertoire shows 100,000 to 120,000 clones, roughly nine tenths found once; its top ten account for around 2%. Sequenced material: PBMCs. All receptors come from a woman aged 18-35 years in good health and CMV-seronegative.

The gene calls are TRBV28 and TRBJ1-2; D gene uncertain. V was trimmed by 5 bases and J by 7 bases, leaving 17 bases between them. The CDR3 extends over 14 amino acids. Per the germline V gene, CDR1 is MDHEN and CDR2 is SYDVKM. Here the CDR3 DNA reads TGTGCCAGCAGTACCAGACTGACCTTCTCTGGCTACACCTTC. Its protein is CASSTRLTFSGYTF.

The chain carries TRBV18 and TRBJ2-5, with D perhaps matching TRBD1 (5 bases). Germline V gene data show CDR1 as KGHSH and CDR2 as LQKENI. Trimming cost V 5 bases and J 5 bases, with 9 bases left between them. This CDR3 spans 12 amino acids. The CDR3 spells CASSRGRETQYF. The CDR3 DNA sequence: TGTGCCAGCTCAAGGGGCCGGGAGACCCAGTACTTC.

The V call is TRBV7-3, the J call TRBJ2-1; 9 bases are shared with TRBD2. CDR1 and CDR2 from the germline V gene are SGHTA and FQGTGA. The junction had 3 bases not matched to a gene; V was cut back by 3 bases and J by 9 bases. CDR3 length: 13 amino acids. CDR3: CASSLGTSSEQFF. CDR3 nucleotides: TGTGCCAGCAGCTTGGGGACTAGCAGTGAGCAGTTCTTC.

The chain employs TRBV28 and TRBJ2-6; D call uncertain. The V end was cut by 6 bases, the J end by 1 base, with 7 bases between. From germline, CDR1 is MDHEN and CDR2 SYDVKM. This CDR3 is 14 amino acids long. CDR3 protein: CASSPHSGANVLTF. Written as DNA, the CDR3 is TGTGCCAGCAGCCCCCATTCTGGGGCCAACGTCCTGACTTTC.

CDR3 DNA: TGTGCCAGTAATAACCCTTCACCAGGGGGCGCGGGGGAGACCCAGTACTTC. As protein: CASNNPSPGGAGETQYF. The chain has TRBV19 and TRBJ2-5, with TRBD1 identical over 8 bases. With 7 bases clipped from V and 5 bases from J, the junction kept 18 bases outside the gene matches. The CDR3 sequence is 17 residues long. The germline gives CDR1 LNHDA, CDR2 SQIVND (reference sequence).

This rearrangement joins TRBV29-1 to TRBJ2-5, with 10 positions matching TRBD2. This CDR3 is built from 13 residues. In germline, CDR1 is SQVTM, CDR2 ANQGSEA. Trimming cost V 7 bases and J 3 bases; bases outside gene matches: 5. CDR3 protein: CSGLAGGEETQYF. The CDR3 nucleotides are TGCAGCGGATTAGCGGGAGGCGAAGAGACCCAGTACTTC.

This clone was picked up a small number of times. V gene TRBV7-9 combines with J gene TRBJ2-1; a possible D gene is TRBD2 (6 bases). The ends were cut back, 0 bases at V and 6 bases at J, with 6 bases in the middle. The length of the CDR3 is 13 residues. Germline lookup yields CDR1 SEHNR and CDR2 FQNEAQ (reference sequence). This CDR3 reads CASSLAGGNEQFF. In DNA, the CDR3 is TGTGCCAGCAGCTTAGCGGGAGGCAATGAGCAGTTCTTC.

The chain is built from TRBV7-9 and TRBJ1-1, with TRBD1 identical over 9 bases. V lost 5 bases, J lost 5 bases, and 12 bases stayed unmatched. Germline-derived CDR1 and CDR2 are SEHNR and FQNEAQ (reference sequence). This CDR3 has 16 residues. The CDR3 protein is CASSQGQGVVGTEAFF. As DNA, the CDR3 is TGTGCCAGCAGCCAGGGACAGGGTGTCGTTGGTACTGAAGCTTTCTTT.

The chain employs TRBV19 and TRBJ2-7; 14 positions agree with TRBD2. Germline V lookup: CDR1 LNHDA, CDR2 SQIVND (reference sequence). The CDR3 sequence is 15 residues long. Unmatched junction bases numbered 11, after V lost 5 bases and J lost 11 bases. The CDR3 DNA sequence: TGTGCCAGTAGTCCCGGGACTAGCGGGAGTGGGAAGGAGTACTTC. It translates to CASSPGTSGSGKEYF.

V usage is TRBV29-1 and J usage is TRBJ2-7, with 7 bases matching TRBD1. The length of the CDR3 is 15 residues. The ends lost 7 bases at V and 2 bases at J; junction bases unmatched: 14. Germline V CDR1 and CDR2: SQVTM, ANQGSEA. The CDR3 coding sequence is TGCAGCGCAACAACCCCCCGTGACAGGGCCTACGAGCAGTACTTC. Amino acid sequence: CSATTPRDRAYEQYF.

This rearrangement joins TRBV6-5 to TRBJ1-5; D not resolved. The CDR3 runs to 15 residues. CDR1 is MNHEY and CDR2 is SVGAGI in the germline V gene. V lost 2 bases, J lost 0 bases, and 8 bases lay in between. CDR3 sequence reads: CASSYIGGSNQPQHF. The CDR3 nucleotides are TGTGCCAGCAGTTACATAGGAGGTAGCAATCAGCCCCAGCATTTT.

V gene TRBV6-1 combines with J gene TRBJ2-7; D gene unclear. Trimming cost V 5 bases and J 5 bases, with 7 bases left between them. This CDR3 contains 11 residues. Germline lookup yields CDR1 MNHNS and CDR2 SASEGT. As DNA, the CDR3 is TGTGCCAGCAGTTATGAGCACGAGCAGTACTTC. Its translation: CASSYEHEQYF.

The V call is TRBV4-2, the J call TRBJ2-7; TRBD2 matches at 10 bases. The V gene's germline CDR1 is LGHNA and CDR2 YNFKEQ. This CDR3 is 15 amino acids long. Unmatched junction bases numbered 5, after V lost 4 bases and J lost 2 bases. The CDR3 DNA sequence: TGTGCCAGCAGCCGCGGGACTAGCGAGACCTACGAGCAGTACTTC. This encodes CASSRGTSETYEQYF.

The chain has TRBV30 and TRBJ1-1; no clear D. The CDR3 has 13 residues. The V gene lost 4 bases and the J gene lost 0 bases, with 9 bases spanning the gap. CDR1 and CDR2 from the germline V gene are GTSNPN and SVGIG (reference sequence). The CDR3 loop is CAWTPRMNTEAFF. In nucleotides, the CDR3 is TGTGCCTGGACCCCGCGCATGAACACTGAAGCTTTCTTT.

The CDR3 here is CACPNIRVGDTEAFF. The CDR3, as DNA: TGTGCCTGCCCGAACATCAGGGTCGGTGACACTGAAGCTTTCTTT. The chain uses TRBV30 and TRBJ1-1, with a weak D call TRBD1 (5 bases). Trimming cost V 6 bases and J 3 bases, with 20 bases left between them. Germline V gene sequence: CDR1 GTSNPN, CDR2 SVGIG (reference sequence). There are 15 residues in the CDR3.

The gene calls are TRBV5-1 and TRBJ2-5; D gene unclear. The CDR3 has 15 amino acids. The V end lost 3 bases, the J end lost 2 bases, and 14 bases lay between the germline ends. Germline CDR1 reads SGHRS; CDR2 reads YFSETQ. The CDR3 loop is CASSWSLMSQETQYF. The CDR3 DNA follows: TGCGCCAGCAGCTGGTCCCTGATGAGTCAAGAGACCCAGTACTTC.

The rearrangement uses TRBV5-8 and TRBJ2-5; D is unclear. The CDR3 runs 12 residues. V was cut by 1 base and J by 5 bases, with 6 bases left in between. The germline V gene has CDR1 SGHTS and CDR2 YDEGEE. This CDR3 is CASSLYYETQYF. CDR3 in DNA: TGTGCCAGCAGCTTGTATTATGAGACCCAGTACTTC.

The rearrangement joins TRBV6-5 to TRBJ1-6, with 7 nucleotides matching TRBD1. V shed 2 bases, J shed 7 bases, and the junction held 5 bases outside the gene matches. CDR1 MNHEY and CDR2 SVGAGI come from the germline V gene. This CDR3 has 15 residues. CDR3 DNA sequence: TGTGCCAGCAGTTACGGGGCAGGGGGGAATTCACCCCTCCACTTT. Translation: CASSYGAGGNSPLHF.

This rearrangement joins TRBV5-1 to TRBJ2-1; tentatively, D is TRBD2 (6 bases). Germline loops: CDR1 SGHRS, CDR2 YFSETQ. V lost 5 bases, J lost 0 bases, and 15 bases lay in between. The CDR3 runs to 16 residues. As DNA, the CDR3 is TGCGCCAGCAGAGATTGGGGGGACTTCTCCTACAATGAGCAGTTCTTC. The encoded protein is CASRDWGDFSYNEQFF.

V is TRBV10-2 and J is TRBJ2-1; 9 bases are a match to TRBD2. The V gene end was trimmed by 6 bases and the J gene end by 4 bases; junction bases not matched to a gene: 7. CDR3 length: 15 residues. Germline values: CDR1 WSHSY, CDR2 SAAADI. Here the CDR3 DNA reads TGCGCCAGCAGAGGAGGGACTAGCTTGTACAATGAGCAGTTCTTC. The encoded protein is CASRGGTSLYNEQFF.

The chain combines TRBV27 with TRBJ1-1; D is ambiguous. CDR1 and CDR2 from the germline V gene are MNHEY and SMNVEV (reference sequence). The CDR3 has 13 residues. Trimming removed 7 bases from V and 4 bases from J, with 13 bases in between. Here the CDR3 reads CASIKPGGTEAFF. The DNA for the CDR3 is TGTGCCAGCATCAAACCGGGAGGCACTGAAGCTTTCTTT.

The gene calls are TRBV10-3 and TRBJ2-7; no clear D. This CDR3 is built from 13 residues. The germline V gene encodes CDR1 ENHRY and CDR2 SYGVKD. V was clipped by 0 bases and J by 6 bases, with 9 bases between them. The CDR3 bases are TGTGCCATCAGTGAGTCTGGAGAGACCGAGCAGTACTTC. Its protein product is CAISESGETEQYF.

The V and J genes are TRBV5-1 and TRBJ1-4; no clear D gene. Germline CDR1 SGHRS, CDR2 YFSETQ. The CDR3 contains 15 residues. V was cut by 0 bases and J by 3 bases, with 9 bases left in between. DNA of the CDR3: TGCGCCAGCAGCTTGGTCGGCGGGTCTAATGAAAAACTGTTTTTT. This translates into CASSLVGGSNEKLFF.

CDR3 region: CASSQGLAGVHEQFF. The DNA for the CDR3 is TGTGCCAGCAGCCAGGGACTAGCGGGAGTCCATGAGCAGTTCTTC. V is TRBV5-6 and J is TRBJ2-1; 14 nucleotides agree with TRBD2. V shed 4 bases, J shed 8 bases, and the junction held 5 bases outside the gene matches. The CDR3 runs to 15 residues. Germline V gene data show CDR1 as SGHDT and CDR2 as YYEEEE. Filled out from reference TRBV5-6 and TRBJ2-1, the complete variable domain reads DAGVTQSPTHLIKTRGQQVTLRCSPKSGHDTVSWYQQALGQGPQFIFQYYEEEERQRGNFPDRFSGHQFPNYSSELNVNALLLGDSALYLCASSQGLAGVHEQFFGPGTRLTVL.

The chain uses TRBV7-2 and TRBJ1-2, with unresolved D. CDR3 size: 11 residues. Looked up from germline, CDR1 is SGHTA and CDR2 is FQGNSA. Trimming removed 4 bases from V and 7 bases from J, with 7 bases in between. In nucleotides, the CDR3 is TGTGCCAGCAGCTCTTTCTTTGGCTACACCTTC. Its translation: CASSSFFGYTF. The complete variable domain, with remaining parts taken from reference TRBV7-2 and TRBJ1-2, reads GAGVSQSPSNKVTEKGKDVELRCDPISGHTALYWYRQSLGQGLEFLIYFQGNSAPDKSGLPSDRFSAERTGGSVSTLTIQRTQQEDSAVYLCASSSFFGYTFGSGTRLTVV.